A single sample is the source of the 22 T cell receptor beta chains below, sequenced in a study of blood T cell repertoires in COVID-19. Only in-frame clones appear in the TCRdb table, and some are missing; sequencing was by immunoSEQ multiplex PCR. The sample lists over 100,000 clones; around 89% were seen once. Sequenced input: peripheral blood. The source is a man in his 60s with COVID-19, enrolled during active disease.

V usage is TRBV5-5 and J usage is TRBJ1-3; no definite D call. CDR1 is SGHKS, CDR2 YYEKEE, per germline (reference sequence). V was shortened by 1 base and J by 4 bases, with 6 bases between the two germline ends. This CDR3 has 13 amino acids. The CDR3 reads CASSLISGNTIYF. The CDR3 nucleotides are TGTGCCAGCAGCTTGATTTCAGGAAACACCATATATTTT.

The chain joins TRBV11-1 to TRBJ1-1, with D hard to call. V shed 7 bases and J shed 0 bases, with 12 bases lying between them. Per the germline V gene, CDR1 is SGHAT and CDR2 is FQDESV (reference sequence). The CDR3 has 14 amino acids. In DNA form, the CDR3 reads TGTGCCAGCACAACGCACTCCATGAACACTGAAGCTTTCTTT. It codes for CASTTHSMNTEAFF.

The chain employs TRBV11-2 and TRBJ2-2, with TRBD2 as a possible D gene (6 bases). The CDR3 extends over 16 amino acids. Germline assignment: CDR1 SGHAT and CDR2 FQNNGV. The V end lost 0 bases, the J end lost 7 bases, and 15 bases lay between the germline ends. The chain's CDR3 is CASSLDRGGLFGELFF. CDR3 coding DNA: TGTGCCAGCAGCTTAGATAGGGGAGGACTATTCGGGGAGCTGTTTTTT. The full variable domain, completed using reference TRBV11-2 and TRBJ2-2, is EAGVAQSPRYKIIEKRQSVAFWCNPISGHATLYWYQQILGQGPKLLIQFQNNGVVDDSQLPKDRFSAERLKGVDSTLKIQPAKLEDSAVYLCASSLDRGGLFGELFFGEGSRLTVL.

The rearrangement joins TRBV7-9 to TRBJ2-1; 14 positions match TRBD2. CDR3 length: 16 amino acids. After removal of 4 bases from V and 7 bases from J, the junction contained 6 bases not matched to a gene. Germline assignment: CDR1 SEHNR and CDR2 FQNEAQ (reference sequence). The CDR3 spells CASSYRLAGGRNEQFF. The CDR3 nucleotides read TGTGCCAGCAGCTACCGACTAGCGGGGGGGCGTAATGAGCAGTTCTTC.

V gene TRBV19 combines with J gene TRBJ1-3; D might be TRBD1 (6 bases). Germline CDR1 and CDR2: LNHDA and SQIVND (reference sequence). This CDR3 has 13 amino acids. V lost 8 bases and J lost 2, with 10 bases in between. CDR3 nucleotides: TGTGCCAGTGGAGGACAGCCTGGAAACACCATATATTTT. It translates to CASGGQPGNTIYF.

V and J are TRBV19 and TRBJ2-2, with TRBD1 matching over 7 bases. Germline CDR1 reads LNHDA; CDR2 reads SQIVND (reference sequence). Trimming removed 6 bases from V and 6 bases from J; junction bases left unmatched: 16. The CDR3 loop spans 17 amino acids. In DNA, the CDR3 is TGTGCCAGTAGAGGGGGCCCCGGACAGAAGGTAGCCGGGGAGCTGTTTTTT. It yields the protein CASRGGPGQKVAGELFF.

The rearrangement uses TRBV12-3 or TRBV12-4 and TRBJ2-4; TRBD2 might be the D (7 bases). Trimming removed 5 bases at V and 5 bases at J, with 10 bases between. The CDR3 consists of 13 residues. The CDR3 region is CASSQGGENIQYF. CDR3 DNA: TGTGCCAGCAGTCAAGGGGGGGAAAACATTCAGTACTTC.

The chain carries TRBV27 and TRBJ2-3; 8 bases line up with TRBD2. This CDR3 has 15 residues. V lost 3 bases and J lost 4; bases outside the gene matches: 6. CDR1 is MNHEY, CDR2 SMNVEV, per germline (reference sequence). CDR3 nucleotide sequence: TGTGCCAGCAGTTTGGCCCTACTAGCGGCAGATACGCAGTATTTT. Its translation is CASSLALLAADTQYF.

This clone was recorded once. The chain uses TRBV6-5 and TRBJ1-3; D is uncertain. This CDR3 is 14 amino acids long. Germline CDR1 MNHEY, CDR2 SVGAGI. The V and J ends lost 5 bases and 0 bases respectively, with 8 bases between them. CDR3 DNA: TGTGCCAGCAGTCAACACAACTCTGGAAACACCATATATTTT. Encoded protein: CASSQHNSGNTIYF.

The gene calls are TRBV6-5 and TRBJ1-1; weak D call: TRBD1 (6 bases). Germline CDR1 reads MNHEY; CDR2 reads SVGAGI. The CDR3 loop spans 14 amino acids. Trimming left V 2 bases short and J 7 bases short, with 14 bases between. For the CDR3, the DNA is TGTGCCAGCAGTTACGGAGGGGGGGGACTTGAAGCTTTCTTT. Its translation is CASSYGGGGLEAFF.

The CDR3 nucleotides are TGTGCCAGCAGTTTCCTGAATTCACCCCTCCACTTT. Translating it yields CASSFLNSPLHF. The chain is built from TRBV27 and TRBJ1-6; D remains ambiguous. Germline CDR1 and CDR2: MNHEY and SMNVEV (reference sequence). V gave up 3 bases and J gave up 7 bases, with 4 bases separating them. This CDR3 region has 12 residues.

The CDR3 loop reads CASSEIGGSGYTF. CDR3 nucleotides: TGTGCCAGTAGTGAGATAGGCGGGAGCGGCTACACCTTC. The chain joins TRBV19 to TRBJ1-2; unclear D gene. The CDR3 loop spans 13 amino acids. The germline V gene has CDR1 LNHDA and CDR2 SQIVND (reference sequence). The V gene lost 5 bases and the J gene lost 8 bases, with 15 bases spanning the gap.

This clone was recorded once. The chain links TRBV7-2 to TRBJ1-6, with 8 nucleotides matching TRBD1. The CDR3 has 15 amino acids. CDR1 and CDR2 (germline): SGHTA, FQGNSA. The junction had 7 bases not matched to a gene; V was cut back by 5 bases and J by 7 bases. CDR3 sequence: CASSVGQGGNSPLHF. The CDR3 DNA sequence: TGTGCCAGCAGCGTAGGACAGGGTGGGAATTCACCCCTCCACTTT. The variable domain in full, completed from reference TRBV7-2 and TRBJ1-6, reads GAGVSQSPSNKVTEKGKDVELRCDPISGHTALYWYRQSLGQGLEFLIYFQGNSAPDKSGLPSDRFSAERTGGSVSTLTIQRTQQEDSAVYLCASSVGQGGNSPLHFGNGTRLTVT.

CDR3 sequence reads: CASSLGLSSYNEQFF. As DNA, the CDR3 is TGTGCCAGCAGCTTGGGATTGAGCTCCTACAATGAGCAGTTCTTC. J is TRBJ2-1 and V is TRBV5-4; the D is unclear. Germline V gene lookup returns CDR1 SGHNT and CDR2 YYREEE (reference sequence). Trimming took off 0 bases at V and 0 bases at J, with 7 bases between the two ends. This CDR3 region has 15 residues.

The CDR3 bases are TGTGCCAGCAGCGTAGACCAGGGCCGTGTCGAGCAGTACTTC. It yields the protein CASSVDQGRVEQYF. The chain joins TRBV9 to TRBJ2-7; D is possibly TRBD1 (5 bases). V was shortened by 0 bases and J by 6 bases, with 13 bases between the two germline ends. CDR1 and CDR2 (germline): SGDLS, YYNGEE. The CDR3 sequence is 14 residues long.

This clone was seen once. This chain joins TRBV27 and TRBJ2-7, with 8 bases fitting TRBD1. Looked up from germline, CDR1 is MNHEY and CDR2 is SMNVEV (reference sequence). CDR3 length equals 13 residues. The J segment lost 8 bases and the V segment lost 3 bases, leaving 6 bases of the junction unmatched. This CDR3 reads CASSFGRGQQQYF. CDR3 nucleotide sequence: TGTGCCAGCAGTTTCGGCAGGGGGCAGCAGCAGTACTTC.

This clone occurred once. The rearrangement joins TRBV10-2 to TRBJ2-3, with 7 bases that match TRBD2. Germline V gene data show CDR1 as WSHSY and CDR2 as SAAADI. J gave up 2 bases and V 2 bases, and 7 bases lay outside the gene matches. CDR3 size: 16 residues. The CDR3 DNA sequence: TGCGCCAGCAGTGAGATGTTCGGGGGGTCCACAGATACGCAGTATTTT. This gives the protein CASSEMFGGSTDTQYF.

The chain carries TRBV6-5 and TRBJ1-1, with 10 positions matching TRBD1. The CDR3 is 15 residues long. CDR1 is MNHEY, CDR2 SVGAGI, per germline. After removal of 7 bases from V and 6 bases from J, the junction contained 11 bases not matched to a gene. The CDR3 protein is CASTNTDRGPAEAFF. The DNA of the CDR3 is TGTGCCAGCACCAATACCGACAGGGGGCCTGCTGAAGCTTTCTTT.

The chain couples TRBV12-3 or TRBV12-4 to TRBJ1-1; a possible D gene is TRBD1 (5 bases). The CDR3 totals 12 residues. V was trimmed by 3 bases and J by 11 bases, leaving 13 bases between them. This CDR3 reads CASSFGRDRAFF. The CDR3 bases are TGTGCCAGCAGTTTTGGCAGGGATCGGGCTTTCTTT.

J is TRBJ1-2 and V is TRBV28; D is possibly TRBD1 (6 bases). There are 12 residues in the CDR3. Trimming cost V 4 bases and J 6 bases, with 9 bases left between them. CDR1 MDHEN and CDR2 SYDVKM come from the germline V gene. CDR3 nucleotide sequence: TGTGCCAGCAGTTCCCACAGGGATGGCTACACCTTC. This translates into CASSSHRDGYTF.

This clone was counted once. This chain connects TRBV9 to TRBJ1-2; possibly TRBD1 for D (5 bases). V lost 0 bases, J lost 4 bases, and 10 bases lay in between. Per the germline V gene, CDR1 is SGDLS and CDR2 is YYNGEE. This CDR3 has 14 residues. In DNA form, the CDR3 reads TGTGCCAGCAGCGTAGCTGACAGTCGCTATGGCTACACCTTC. Translating it yields CASSVADSRYGYTF.

The chain joins TRBV19 to TRBJ1-6; maybe TRBD1 (5 bases). The CDR3 is made up of 14 amino acids. Germline V gene sequence: CDR1 LNHDA, CDR2 SQIVND (reference sequence). Trimming cost V 5 bases and J 6 bases, with 11 bases left between them. CDR3: CASSAAGGNSPLHF. In DNA, the CDR3 is TGTGCCAGTAGTGCCGCCGGGGGTAATTCACCCCTCCACTTT.